One and the same sample provided the 27 T cell receptor beta chains below, sequenced in a study of OX40 agonist ivuxolimab in advanced cancers. TCRdb keeps only in-frame clones here, not all; method: immunoSEQ multiplex PCR. In the table there are 47,000 or so clones, about 87% of which are singletons. Sequenced material: CD4+ or CD8+ T cells sorted from blood, taken in a trial of the OX40 agonist ivuxolimab. All receptors come from an adult with an advanced solid tumor such as melanoma, head and neck, liver or kidney cancer.

The chain has TRBV6-5 and TRBJ2-7; 9 nucleotides agree with TRBD2. CDR1 MNHEY and CDR2 SVGAGI come from the germline V gene. The CDR3 extends over 14 amino acids. The V segment lost 6 bases and the J segment 2 bases; nucleotides outside the gene matches: 5. For the CDR3, the DNA is TGTGCCAGCAGAGACCGACTAGCGGCCTACGAGCAGTACTTC. Translation: CASRDRLAAYEQYF.

This rearrangement joins TRBV6-4 to TRBJ1-2; 10 nucleotides align to TRBD1. The junction had 5 bases not matched to a gene; V was cut back by 4 bases and J by 6 bases. Per germline, CDR1 MRHNA and CDR2 SNTAGT. The CDR3 spans 14 residues. CDR3 nucleotides: TGTGCCAGCAGTGGCGATGGACAGGGGGATGGCTACACCTTC. This codes for CASSGDGQGDGYTF.

The gene calls are TRBV5-1 and TRBJ2-7; D gene unclear. Trimming shortened V by 1 base and J by 1 base, and 3 bases separated the two germline ends. Germline V gene lookup returns CDR1 SGHRS and CDR2 YFSETQ. The CDR3 is 12 amino acids. The CDR3 spells CASSLISYEQYF. DNA for the CDR3: TGCGCCAGCAGCTTGATTTCCTACGAGCAGTACTTC.

This clone appeared once. V is TRBV2 and J is TRBJ2-3, with 7 bases that match TRBD1. CDR1 is SNHLY, CDR2 FYNNEI, per germline. The ends lost 8 bases at V and 2 bases at J; junction bases unmatched: 7. The CDR3 length is 14 residues. The CDR3 DNA reads TGTGCCAGCGAAGGACAGGATTACACAGATACGCAGTATTTT. Its translation is CASEGQDYTDTQYF.

V is TRBV6-5 and J is TRBJ2-7; 11 bases agree with TRBD1. The CDR3 loop spans 13 amino acids. After removal of 10 bases from V and 5 bases from J, the junction contained 7 bases not matched to a gene. Germline CDR1 is MNHEY and CDR2 is SVGAGI. The CDR3 nucleotides read TGTGCCACCCGGACAGGGGGCTGGAACGAGCAGTACTTC. Its protein is CATRTGGWNEQYF.

V usage is TRBV28 and J usage is TRBJ1-3; D may be TRBD1 (5 bases). V was cut by 10 bases and J by 0 bases, with 22 bases left in between. In germline, CDR1 is MDHEN, CDR2 SYDVKM. The CDR3 sequence is 17 residues long. The CDR3 sequence: CATNSGMETLSGNTIYF. The DNA for the CDR3 is TGTGCCACCAACTCAGGGATGGAGACTCTCTCTGGAAACACCATATATTTT.

The chain joins TRBV29-1 to TRBJ2-1; D is uncertain. The CDR3 runs 13 residues. Germline V gene lookup returns CDR1 SQVTM and CDR2 ANQGSEA. Trimming removed 4 bases from V and 2 bases from J, with 9 bases in between. The CDR3 DNA follows: TGCAGCGTTGTGGCACCCACCTACAATGAGCAGTTCTTC. Amino acids: CSVVAPTYNEQFF.

This clone was seen only once. The CDR3: CASSLVYTEAFF. The CDR3 DNA sequence: TGTGCCAGCAGCTTAGTGTATACTGAAGCTTTCTTT. The chain has TRBV11-2 and TRBJ1-1, with no clear D. The CDR3 runs to 12 residues. V was shortened by 1 base and J by 5 bases, with 5 bases between the two germline ends. The germline gives CDR1 SGHAT, CDR2 FQNNGV.

This clone occurred a few times. V gene TRBV6-5 combines with J gene TRBJ2-1; D is unclear. Germline V lookup: CDR1 MNHEY, CDR2 SVGAGI. V shed 11 bases and J shed 6 bases, with 17 bases lying between them. The CDR3 is made up of 13 amino acids. CDR3 nucleotide sequence: TGTGCCGGCGCCCAAGGAGAGATCAATGAGCAGTTCTTC. Translation gives CAGAQGEINEQFF.

The CDR3, as DNA: TGCGCCAGCAGCCAGAGGAACAAGTTAACTAGCACAGATACGCAGTATTTT. This translates into CASSQRNKLTSTDTQYF. J is TRBJ2-3 and V is TRBV4-3; no clear D. Germline loops: CDR1 LGHNA, CDR2 YSLEER. CDR3 length: 17 residues. Between the trimmed V and J ends, which lost 3 bases and 0 bases, there was a span of 16 bases.

CDR3 sequence: CASSVGQGPYEQYF. In nucleotides, the CDR3 is TGTGCCAGTAGTGTGGGACAGGGGCCCTACGAGCAGTACTTC. The rearrangement joins TRBV19 to TRBJ2-7; 10 bases agree with TRBD1. CDR1 and CDR2 from the germline V gene are LNHDA and SQIVND (reference sequence). The V and J ends lost 5 bases and 2 bases, in that order; junction bases with no gene match: 3. CDR3 length: 14 amino acids.

This chain links TRBV29-1 with TRBJ2-3, with D perhaps TRBD2 (5 bases). Looked up from germline, CDR1 is SQVTM and CDR2 is ANQGSEA. V lost 6 bases to trimming and J lost 0 bases, with 22 bases between them. The CDR3 is 17 residues long. CDR3 in DNA: TGCAGCGTCGAAATCCCCGGACTGGAGGTTAGCACAGATACGCAGTATTTT. It specifies CSVEIPGLEVSTDTQYF.

This chain connects TRBV2 to TRBJ2-5, with D hard to call. The CDR3 consists of 17 residues. Between the trimmed V and J ends, which lost 5 bases and 3 bases, there was a span of 22 bases. Germline assignment: CDR1 SNHLY and CDR2 FYNNEI. CDR3 sequence: CASSLFNSELGKETQYF. DNA of the CDR3: TGTGCCAGCAGTCTTTTTAATTCGGAGTTAGGAAAAGAGACCCAGTACTTC. The complete variable domain, with remaining parts taken from reference TRBV2 and TRBJ2-5, reads EPEVTQTPSHQVTQMGQEVILRCVPISNHLYFYWYRQILGQKVEFLVSFYNNEISEKSEIFDDQFSVERPDGSNFTLKIRSTKLEDSAMYFCASSLFNSELGKETQYFGPGTRLLVL.

V gene TRBV4-1 combines with J gene TRBJ2-2, with 8 bases aligning to TRBD2. In germline, CDR1 is MGHRA, CDR2 YSYEKL. The CDR3 is 17 amino acids. The V and J ends lost 0 bases and 1 base, in that order; junction bases with no gene match: 4. CDR3 amino acids: CASSQDPSGGNTGELFF. The CDR3 DNA reads TGCGCCAGCAGCCAAGACCCCAGCGGGGGGAACACCGGGGAGCTGTTTTTT.

The V call is TRBV6-6, the J call TRBJ2-3; D may be TRBD2 (5 bases). Germline V gene lookup returns CDR1 MNHNY and CDR2 SVGAGI (reference sequence). CDR3 size: 12 residues. V was shortened by 6 bases and J by 7 bases, with 11 bases between the two germline ends. CDR3 sequence: CASSSLDNTQYF. DNA for the CDR3: TGTGCCAGCAGCTCACTAGACAATACGCAGTATTTT.

This clone has at least ten counts. The V and J genes are TRBV5-6 and TRBJ1-3, with unresolved D. The CDR3 extends over 16 amino acids. Trimming shortened V by 0 bases and J by 0 bases, and 10 bases separated the two germline ends. Germline V gene lookup returns CDR1 SGHDT and CDR2 YYEEEE. CDR3 loop: CASSLAVRYSGNTIYF. The CDR3 DNA reads TGTGCCAGCAGCTTGGCCGTCCGGTACTCTGGAAACACCATATATTTT. The full variable domain, rest sourced from reference TRBV5-6 and TRBJ1-3, is DAGVTQSPTHLIKTRGQQVTLRCSPKSGHDTVSWYQQALGQGPQFIFQYYEEEERQRGNFPDRFSGHQFPNYSSELNVNALLLGDSALYLCASSLAVRYSGNTIYFGEGSWLTVV.

This chain links TRBV6-5 with TRBJ2-7, with D unclear. The CDR3 is made up of 13 amino acids. V lost 1 base and J lost 3, with 7 bases in between. Germline V gene sequence: CDR1 MNHEY, CDR2 SVGAGI. This chain's CDR3 is CASSYYRGYEQYF. CDR3 DNA sequence: TGTGCCAGCAGTTACTACAGAGGCTACGAGCAGTACTTC.

This clone was detected a few times. This chain connects TRBV2 to TRBJ1-2; D is undetermined. The CDR3 is 8 residues long. From germline, CDR1 is SNHLY and CDR2 FYNNEI. Trimming left V 6 bases short and J 8 bases short, with 1 base between. The CDR3 DNA reads as TGTGCCAGCAGGGGCTACACCTTC. This gives the protein CASRGYTF. Complete variable domain (other parts from reference TRBV2 and TRBJ1-2): EPEVTQTPSHQVTQMGQEVILRCVPISNHLYFYWYRQILGQKVEFLVSFYNNEISEKSEIFDDQFSVERPDGSNFTLKIRSTKLEDSAMYFCASRGYTFGSGTRLTVV.

V gene TRBV28 combines with J gene TRBJ2-7, with 11 bases aligning to TRBD1. This CDR3 has 16 amino acids. V gave up 3 bases and J gave up 2 bases; unmatched junction bases: 6. The germline V gene has CDR1 MDHEN and CDR2 SYDVKM. The CDR3 bases are TGTGCCAGCAGTTTTAATCCGGGACAGGGGGCCTACGAGCAGTACTTC. Translating it yields CASSFNPGQGAYEQYF.

The J gene is TRBJ2-7, the V gene TRBV7-9, with 10 bases identical to TRBD2. Germline-derived CDR1 and CDR2 are SEHNR and FQNEAQ (reference sequence). The junction had 7 bases not matched to a gene; V was cut back by 2 bases and J by 0 bases. This CDR3 has 17 amino acids. The CDR3 protein is CASSLPIGTSDSYEQYF. The CDR3, as DNA: TGTGCCAGCAGCTTACCAATCGGGACTAGCGACTCCTACGAGCAGTACTTC. Full variable domain (rest looked up from reference TRBV7-9 and TRBJ2-7): DTGVSQNPRHKITKRGQNVTFRCDPISEHNRLYWYRQTLGQGPEFLTYFQNEAQLEKSRLLSDRFSAERPKGSFSTLEIQRTEQGDSAMYLCASSLPIGTSDSYEQYFGPGTRLTVT.

CDR3: CASSLTGDTEAFF. CDR3 DNA: TGTGCCAGCAGTCTGACAGGGGACACTGAAGCTTTCTTT. The chain combines TRBV6-6 with TRBJ1-1; 8 bases match TRBD1. Germline V gene sequence: CDR1 MNHNY, CDR2 SVGAGI (reference sequence). Trimming took 5 bases from V and 3 from J; bases not matched to a gene: 2. The CDR3 length is 13 residues.

V usage is TRBV6-1 and J usage is TRBJ2-7; D is unclear. Trimming shortened V by 8 bases and J by 3 bases, and 14 bases separated the two germline ends. This CDR3 spans 13 amino acids. Germline V gene sequence: CDR1 MNHNS, CDR2 SASEGT. CDR3 region: CASGRMIDYEQYF. CDR3 sequence (DNA): TGTGCCAGCGGACGGATGATCGACTACGAGCAGTACTTC.

The chain joins TRBV7-2 to TRBJ2-5, with 8 bases lining up with TRBD1. The CDR3 covers 14 residues. The V gene's germline CDR1 is SGHTA and CDR2 FQGNSA. J lost 5 bases, V lost 3 bases, and 5 bases had no gene match. This chain's CDR3 is CASSFQGAGETQYF. The CDR3 DNA follows: TGTGCCAGCAGCTTTCAGGGGGCGGGGGAGACCCAGTACTTC.

V gene TRBV29-1 combines with J gene TRBJ2-7, with 7 positions matching TRBD1. With 6 bases clipped from V and 3 bases from J, the junction kept 17 bases outside the gene matches. The CDR3 is made up of 16 amino acids. CDR1 and CDR2 (germline): SQVTM, ANQGSEA. The DNA for the CDR3 is TGCAGCGTAACCGTTACCACCTCCGGGACAGACTACGAGCAGTACTTC. Its protein is CSVTVTTSGTDYEQYF.

CDR3 nucleotide sequence: TGTGCCAGCAGTTACTCGACGGACCTCACAGATACGCAGTATTTT. Amino acid sequence: CASSYSTDLTDTQYF. This rearrangement joins TRBV6-6 to TRBJ2-3; D not resolved. The V gene's germline CDR1 is MNHNY and CDR2 SVGAGI (reference sequence). This CDR3 contains 15 residues. Trimming shortened V by 0 bases and J by 2 bases, and 9 bases separated the two germline ends.

V and J are TRBV2 and TRBJ2-3; either TRBD1 or TRBD2 may supply D (5 bases each). This CDR3 is 15 amino acids long. Germline V CDR1 and CDR2: SNHLY, FYNNEI. Trimming took 5 bases from V and 1 from J, leaving 13 bases between them. CDR3 sequence reads: CASSFRQGGTDTQYF. CDR3 in DNA: TGTGCCAGCAGTTTTCGCCAGGGAGGCACAGATACGCAGTATTTT.

The genes are TRBV5-1 and TRBJ2-7, with D tentatively TRBD2 (6 bases). The ends were cut back, 4 bases at V and 2 bases at J, with 19 bases in the middle. The CDR3 extends over 16 amino acids. Germline V gene lookup returns CDR1 SGHRS and CDR2 YFSETQ. CDR3: CASSPMEGRFTYEQYF. In DNA form, the CDR3 reads TGCGCCAGCAGCCCTATGGAGGGGCGGTTCACCTACGAGCAGTACTTC.